This T cell receptor (beta chain) comes out of a study of blood T cell repertoires in COVID-19 (TCRdb year 2020). Background on the whole study: Collaborator samples came from the United States, Italy and Spain and covered acute and convalescent phases of COVID-19. The prospective study material was composed of cDNA or gDNA derived from T cells, B-cell-depleted T cells, or PBMCs. The repertoires were made available in a free public database intended to serve as a resource for research on the immune response to SARS-CoV-2. Samples were obtained from the ongoing ImmuneRACE study (first 160 participants) and from over 1,000 subjects provided by 6 global collaborators. The sample metadata nearly always contained a de-identified subject ID, COVID-19 status, age in years and sex. The dataset comprised deeply sampled blood TCRbeta repertoires from subjects exposed to, actively infected with, or recovered from COVID-19. Where available, HLA class I and class II types were taken from metadata supplied by the sample provider and were not determined by assay-based typing. Overall study outcomes, separate from this receptor: The amount of clinical and demographic metadata varied by source and participant and was provided uncurated.

Of note for this clone: No antigen is known for it. Nothing much larger sits one base from this clone, and base qualities are not available.

Participants in the prospective study were enrolled through a virtual design, were aged 18 to 89 years, and lived in about 25 United States geographic areas. In the prospective study, cohorts were assigned on the basis of participant-reported clinical history obtained from a screening survey and a study questionnaire. Exposed participants had been in contact with someone with a PCR-confirmed or clinician-diagnosed COVID-19 case within 2 weeks of study entry. Mobile phlebotomists in the prospective study collected whole blood, serum and a nasopharyngeal or oropharyngeal swab from every participant. Additional blood draws and questionnaires over an approximately 2-month period could optionally be provided by prospective study participants. Before DNA extraction, prospective study blood samples were shipped either frozen or at room temperature. The V and J ends are trimmed by 2 bases and 2 bases, leaving 12 bases between them. The cysteine opens and the phenylalanine closes a CDR3 of 15 amino acids. Only the CDR3 portion is preserved as DNA: 45 bases, with reading frame beginning at the first base. Based on the germline V gene (reference sequence), the CDR1 and CDR2 sequences are LNHDA and SQIVND.

The immunoSEQ Assay, a bias-controlled multiplex PCR, was used to amplify TCRbeta CDR3 regions from genomic DNA. Per the authors' processing: Nucleated cell counts per sample were estimated from amplification of reference gene primers within the assay. Sequence reads were collapsed and filtered to measure the absolute abundance of every unique TCRbeta CDR3 rearrangement. For each sample, productive Simpson clonality was calculated as the square root of Simpson's diversity index over productive rearrangements. Drawn from immuneACCESS, this table holds only the in-frame rearrangements with V and J called that TCRdb kept. Clones are partly lost; checked studies trace under half to an unresolved V gene and leave the rest unexplained. That table is the source of V, J and clone size, and D and trimming were worked out from the DNA. The sample includes 430,000 or so clones, with about 88% observed a single time. The ten most abundant clones make up 1.4% to 1.5% of the sample.

This sequence was found in a woman between 18 and 30 years old who had been exposed to COVID-19. Here the chain combines TRBV19 and TRBJ1-1, with the D gene too uncertain to name. The sequencing sample was made of PBMCs or T cells enriched from blood (not recorded which). The CDR3 protein: CASSILQIKNTEAFF. The DNA reads TGTGCCAGTAGTATATTGCAGATTAAAAACACTGAAGCTTTCTTT.